This T cell receptor (beta chain) originates from a study of T cell repertoires in cytomegalovirus infection. TCRdb re-derived calls from the reads in MiXCR, one entry per CDR3 protein. The sample yields 200,000 to 300,000 distinct CDR3 sequences, roughly 9% seen once. In this sample, this clonotype turned up many times. The germline CDR1 and CDR2 sequences are LNHDA and SQIVND (reference sequence). The V and J ends lost 5 bases and 0 bases, in that order; junction bases with no gene match: 3. The CDR3 is made up of 14 amino acids. V and J are TRBV19 and TRBJ2-7; 8 bases are a match to TRBD1. Input material: PBMCs. The sequence derives from a human donor in good health (CMV status not recorded). Some clones in this sample may be carry-over from other donors' samples. This CDR3 reads CASSLTGASYEQYF. The DNA for the CDR3 is TGTGCCAGTAGTCTGACAGGGGCCTCCTACGAGCAGTACTTC.